This entry lists 8 T cell receptor beta chains sequenced from one sample in a study of CD8+ T cells in alopecia areata. RNA was extracted and reverse transcribed into cDNA as the sequencing template. Clones were sequenced by immunoSEQ multiplex PCR, and TCRdb holds only the in-frame ones, with some missing. The repertoire holds more than 150,000 clones, with 45% to 60% as singletons. Treatment specified: oral pan-JAK inhibitor, 5-10 mg twice daily. The sequencing used CD8+ T cells sorted from blood, collected at roughly week 53, from a patient treated with tofacitinib. The receptors come from a human donor with alopecia areata.

This clone occurred once. The chain couples TRBV27 to TRBJ1-5; D is perhaps TRBD1 (5 bases). The CDR3 has 15 amino acids. Germline-derived CDR1 and CDR2 are MNHEY and SMNVEV (reference sequence). V lost 7 bases, J lost 0 bases, and 13 bases lay in between. The CDR3 protein is CASNRQYGSNQPQHF. CDR3 nucleotide sequence: TGTGCCAGCAACCGACAGTACGGTAGCAATCAGCCCCAGCATTTT.

This clone was found a few times. The gene calls are TRBV9 and TRBJ2-5; TRBD2 agrees at 14 bases. The CDR3 sequence is 15 residues long. In germline, CDR1 is SGDLS, CDR2 YYNGEE. J lost 4 bases, V lost 3 bases, and 2 bases had no gene match. Here the CDR3 DNA reads TGTGCCAGCAGCGGACTAGCGGGGGGGCCAGAGACCCAGTACTTC. Translated, it gives CASSGLAGGPETQYF.

This clone was counted many times. This chain joins TRBV5-1 and TRBJ1-6; no reliable D call. Germline-derived CDR1 and CDR2 are SGHRS and YFSETQ. The ends were cut back, 0 bases at V and 10 bases at J, with 14 bases in the middle. The CDR3 runs to 15 residues. The CDR3 bases are TGCGCCAGCAGCTTGGAAGAGGCAGTATACTCACCCCTCCACTTT. It is translated as CASSLEEAVYSPLHF.

This rearrangement joins TRBV5-4 to TRBJ2-1; D assignment may be TRBD1 or TRBD2 (5 bases each). Germline V gene data show CDR1 as SGHNT and CDR2 as YYREEE (reference sequence). The CDR3 covers 13 residues. Trimming pared 4 bases from V and 10 bases from J, leaving 15 bases between. Written as DNA, the CDR3 is TGTGCCAGCAGCCCATTAATGGGGGACGAGCAGTTCTTC. It specifies CASSPLMGDEQFF.

The genes are TRBV7-9 and TRBJ1-6, with a weak D call TRBD1 (5 bases). V was trimmed by 4 bases and J by 0 bases, leaving 13 bases between them. The length of the CDR3 is 17 residues. From germline, CDR1 is SEHNR and CDR2 FQNEAQ (reference sequence). The CDR3 loop is CASSYSIDSSYNSPLHF. The DNA for the CDR3 is TGTGCCAGCAGCTACTCTATCGACAGCTCCTATAATTCACCCCTCCACTTT.

This clone has only one observation. This chain links TRBV5-4 with TRBJ2-2; D unclear. Germline CDR1 and CDR2: SGHNT and YYREEE (reference sequence). Trimming left V 6 bases short and J 1 base short, with 7 bases between. This CDR3 has 13 amino acids. In nucleotides, the CDR3 is TGTGCCAGCACTCCGGGGAACACCGGGGAGCTGTTTTTT. It specifies CASTPGNTGELFF.

This clone was found a few times. V and J are TRBV10-3 and TRBJ2-1; D perhaps matches TRBD2 (5 bases). The CDR3 length is 11 residues. The V end lost 6 bases, the J end lost 7 bases, and 7 bases lay between the germline ends. CDR1 ENHRY and CDR2 SYGVKD come from the germline V gene. As DNA, the CDR3 is TGTGCCATCAGCCCGGGGAATGAGCAGTTCTTC. Protein sequence: CAISPGNEQFF.

The gene calls are TRBV13 and TRBJ2-2; 8 bases agree with TRBD1. The CDR3 loop spans 16 amino acids. In germline, CDR1 is PRHDT, CDR2 FYEKMQ (reference sequence). The J segment lost 1 base and the V segment lost 5 bases, leaving 6 bases of the junction unmatched. The CDR3 bases are TGTGCCAGCAGCCAGACAGGGGACTGGAACACCGGGGAGCTGTTTTTT. The encoded protein is CASSQTGDWNTGELFF. Full variable domain (missing parts from reference TRBV13 and TRBJ2-2): AAGVIQSPRHLIKEKRETATLKCYPIPRHDTVYWYQQGPGQDPQFLISFYEKMQSDKGSIPDRFSAQQFSDYHSELNMSSLELGDSALYFCASSQTGDWNTGELFFGEGSRLTVL.